This TCR beta chain came from a study of T cells after yellow fever vaccination. In the study overall: Fractions low in cell number were prepared with SMART-Seq v4 Ultra Low Input.

To note about this clonotype: Antigen: not known. A much larger clone differs by one base, so this may be a read error.

Overall study results and limits: Most primary-vaccination clones reappeared after the booster (approximately 97% CD4, roughly 88% CD8). On re-exposure, the response was weaker but peaked faster, at day 5 versus 15.

In making TCR cDNA, 5'RACE template switching added a universal primer site and UMIs to it. In TCRdb, the 5' RACE reads were re-called with MiXCR into one record per CDR3 protein. The sample has some 110,000 distinct CDR3 sequences; about 7% are singletons. The CDR3 is 16 residues long. Per the germline V gene, CDR1 is MNHNS and CDR2 is SASEGT. This chain connects TRBV6-1 to TRBJ2-3; no definite D call. The receptor was isolated from a man aged 18 to 29 who received the YFV17D yellow fever vaccine. The starting material was CD4+ T cells sorted from PBMCs, obtained more than 35 days after the first yellow fever vaccination. The CDR3 loop reads CASTPPVRRRTVTQYF. The DNA of the CDR3 is TGTGCCAGCACCCCTCCCGTGAGACGGCGCACAGTTACGCAGTATTTT.